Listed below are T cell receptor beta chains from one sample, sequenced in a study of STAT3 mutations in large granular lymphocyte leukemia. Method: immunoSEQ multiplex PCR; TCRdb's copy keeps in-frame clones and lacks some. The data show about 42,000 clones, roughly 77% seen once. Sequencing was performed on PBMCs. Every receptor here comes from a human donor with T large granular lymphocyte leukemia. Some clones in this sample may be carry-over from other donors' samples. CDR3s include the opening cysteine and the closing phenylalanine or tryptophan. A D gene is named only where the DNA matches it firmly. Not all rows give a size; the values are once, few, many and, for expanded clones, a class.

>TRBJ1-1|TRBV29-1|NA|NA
CSGHWRTEAFF
TGCAGCGGACACTGGAGGACTGAAGCTTTCTTT
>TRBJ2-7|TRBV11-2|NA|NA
CASSLKQGYEHEQYF
TGTGCCAGCAGCTTAAAGCAGGGGTACGAACACGAGCAGTACTTC
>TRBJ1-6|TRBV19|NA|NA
CASSPGVGVSPLHF
TGTGCCAGTAGTCCTGGGGTGGGGGTTTCACCCCTCCACTTT
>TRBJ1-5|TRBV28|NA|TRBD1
CASSLSRGGTESNQPQHF
TGTGCCAGCAGTTTATCCAGGGGGGGGACTGAGAGCAATCAGCCCCAGCATTTT
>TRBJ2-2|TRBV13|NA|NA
CASSLGVRTGELFF
TGTGCCAGCAGCTTAGGTGTTCGAACCGGGGAGCTGTTTTTT
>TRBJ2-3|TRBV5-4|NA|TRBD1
CASSRQGGGTDTQYF
TGTGCCAGCAGCCGACAGGGTGGTGGCACAGATACGCAGTATTTT
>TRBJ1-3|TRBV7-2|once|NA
CASSFQVENTIYF
TGTGCCAGCAGCTTTCAGGTGGAAAACACCATATATTTT
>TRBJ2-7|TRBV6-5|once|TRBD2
CASSYSTSGAYEQYF
TGTGCCAGCAGTTACTCGACTAGCGGGGCCTACGAGCAGTACTTC
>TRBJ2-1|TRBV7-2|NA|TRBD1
CASSRDRDHEQFF
TGTGCCAGCAGCCGAGACAGGGACCATGAGCAGTTCTTC
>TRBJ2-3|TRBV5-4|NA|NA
CASSLADRDTQYF
TGTGCCAGCAGCTTGGCAGACAGGGATACGCAGTATTTT
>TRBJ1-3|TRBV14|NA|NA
CASSHGESGNTIYF
TGTGCCAGCAGCCACGGGGAATCTGGAAACACCATATATTTT
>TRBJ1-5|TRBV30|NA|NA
CAWSRQENQPQHF
TGTGCCTGGAGTAGACAAGAAAATCAGCCCCAGCATTTT
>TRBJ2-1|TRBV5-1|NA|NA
CASSLARGISYNEQFF
TGCGCCAGCAGCTTGGCAAGGGGGATCTCCTACAATGAGCAGTTCTTC
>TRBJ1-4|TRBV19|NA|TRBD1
CASKLTARTGAEKLFF
TGTGCCAGTAAATTGACGGCTCGGACAGGGGCCGAAAAACTGTTTTTT
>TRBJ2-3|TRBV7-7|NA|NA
CASSLTGELTDTQYF
TGTGCTAGCAGCTTAACGGGGGAGCTTACAGATACGCAGTATTTT
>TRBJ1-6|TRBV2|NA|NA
CASKQAGDNSPLHF
TGTGCCAGCAAACAGGCGGGCGATAATTCACCCCTCCACTTT
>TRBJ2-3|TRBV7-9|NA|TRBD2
CASSSYSGASTDTQYF
TGTGCCAGCAGCTCGTATAGCGGGGCAAGCACAGATACGCAGTATTTT
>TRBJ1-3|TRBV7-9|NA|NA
CASSRSGPSGNTIYF
TGTGCCAGCAGCCGTTCCGGGCCTTCTGGAAACACCATATATTTT
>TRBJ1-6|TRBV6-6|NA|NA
CASSTIGSYNSPLHF
TGTGCCAGCAGTACCATTGGCAGCTATAATTCACCCCTCCACTTT
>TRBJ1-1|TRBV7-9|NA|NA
CASSLDYPLDTEAFF
TGTGCCAGCAGCTTAGATTACCCCCTAGACACTGAAGCTTTCTTT
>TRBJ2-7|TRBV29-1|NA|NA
CSAEIGGYEQYF
TGCAGCGCGGAAATCGGCGGCTACGAGCAGTACTTC
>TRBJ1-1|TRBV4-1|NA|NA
CASSQVGQVTEAFF
TGCGCCAGCAGCCAAGTAGGGCAGGTCACTGAAGCTTTCTTT
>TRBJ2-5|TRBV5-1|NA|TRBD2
CASISGASGGETQYF
TGCGCCAGCATCTCTGGGGCTAGCGGGGGTGAGACCCAGTACTTC
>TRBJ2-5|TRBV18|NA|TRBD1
CASSPGTAGETQYF
TGTGCCAGCTCACCCGGGACAGCCGGAGAGACCCAGTACTTC
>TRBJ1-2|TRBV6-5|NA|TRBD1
CASSYTLFDRAGGYTF
TGTGCCAGCAGTTACACCTTATTCGACAGGGCGGGTGGCTACACCTTC
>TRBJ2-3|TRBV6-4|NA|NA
CASSDSMGKKGDTQYF
TGTGCCAGCAGTGACTCGATGGGGAAAAAGGGAGATACGCAGTATTTT
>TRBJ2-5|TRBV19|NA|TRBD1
CASSPGTGWGTQYF
TGTGCCAGTAGCCCCGGGACAGGGTGGGGGACCCAGTACTTC
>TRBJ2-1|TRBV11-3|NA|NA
CASSSFEDEQFF
TGTGCCAGCAGCTCCTTCGAGGATGAGCAGTTCTTC
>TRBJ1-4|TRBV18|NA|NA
CASSPRDYEKLFF
TGTGCCAGCTCACCGCGGGATTATGAAAAACTGTTTTTT
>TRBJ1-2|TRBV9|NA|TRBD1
CASSPGQGVGYTF
TGTGCCAGCAGCCCCGGACAGGGGGTTGGCTACACCTTC
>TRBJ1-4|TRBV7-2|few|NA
CASSLGENGKLFF
TGTGCCAGCAGCTTAGGTGAAAACGGAAAACTGTTTTTT
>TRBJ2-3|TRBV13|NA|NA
CASSSAVGITDTQYF
TGTGCCAGCAGCTCTGCGGTGGGGATCACAGATACGCAGTATTTT
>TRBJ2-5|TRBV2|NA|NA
CASSEVEETQYF
TGTGCCAGCAGTGAAGTTGAAGAGACCCAGTACTTC
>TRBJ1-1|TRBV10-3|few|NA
CAISSEWNTEAFF
TGTGCCATCAGTTCGGAATGGAACACTGAAGCTTTCTTT
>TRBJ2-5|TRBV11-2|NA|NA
CASSLLSQGRETQYF
TGTGCCAGCAGCTTACTATCTCAGGGTCGGGAGACCCAGTACTTC
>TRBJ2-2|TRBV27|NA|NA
CASSARPPGRNTGELFF
TGTGCCAGCAGCGCTCGCCCACCGGGACGCAACACCGGGGAGCTGTTTTTT
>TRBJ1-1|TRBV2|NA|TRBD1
CASKTGEAGAEAFF
TGTGCCAGCAAAACAGGGGAGGCCGGGGCTGAAGCTTTCTTT
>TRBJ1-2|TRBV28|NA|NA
CASSSGQVSFTF
TGTGCCAGCAGTTCAGGACAAGTCTCTTTCACCTTC
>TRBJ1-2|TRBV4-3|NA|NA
CASSQGAAGTVYGYTF
TGCGCCAGCAGCCAAGGGGCGGCAGGGACGGTCTATGGCTACACCTTC
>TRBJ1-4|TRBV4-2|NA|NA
CASSQHRAGMSNEKLFF
TGTGCCAGCAGCCAACACCGGGCCGGGATGTCAAATGAAAAACTGTTTTTT
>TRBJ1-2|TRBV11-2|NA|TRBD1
CASSLEDRGLNGYTF
TGTGCCAGCAGCTTAGAGGACAGGGGGCTGAATGGCTACACCTTC
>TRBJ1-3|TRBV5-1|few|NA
CASREQGSSGNTIYF
TGCGCCAGCAGAGAACAGGGAAGCTCTGGAAACACCATATATTTT
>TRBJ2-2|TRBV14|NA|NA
CASGVGVGELFF
TGTGCCAGCGGCGTCGGCGTCGGGGAGCTGTTTTTT
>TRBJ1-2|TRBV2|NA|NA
CASSERQGRSDGYTF
TGTGCCAGCAGTGAGCGGCAGGGGCGGAGTGATGGCTACACCTTC
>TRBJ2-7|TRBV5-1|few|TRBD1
CASSLSPGQGDWEQYF
TGCGCCAGCAGCCTCTCTCCAGGACAGGGGGACTGGGAGCAGTACTTC
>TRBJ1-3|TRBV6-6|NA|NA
CATHTGSSGNTIYF
TGTGCCACACACACAGGGTCCTCTGGAAACACCATATATTTT
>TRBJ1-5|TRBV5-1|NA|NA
CASSAGTDYNQPQHF
TGCGCCAGCAGCGCCGGGACGGACTACAATCAGCCCCAGCATTTT
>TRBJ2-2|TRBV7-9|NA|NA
CASSLGVRTVGEGELFF
TGTGCCAGCAGCTTAGGGGTTAGGACAGTCGGGGAGGGGGAGCTGTTTTTT
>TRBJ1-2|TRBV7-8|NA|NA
CASSEDTGYTF
TGTGCCAGCAGCGAGGACACTGGCTACACCTTC
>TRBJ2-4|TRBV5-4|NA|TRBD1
CASGTENIQYF
TGTGCCAGTGGGACAGAAAACATTCAGTACTTC
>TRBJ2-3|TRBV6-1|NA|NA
CASSEEWAGTRTDTQYF
TGTGCCAGCAGTGAAGAGTGGGCGGGTACCCGGACAGATACGCAGTATTTT
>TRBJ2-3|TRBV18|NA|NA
CASSPNDPGGATDTQYF
TGTGCCAGCTCACCAAATGATCCCGGGGGCGCGACAGATACGCAGTATTTT
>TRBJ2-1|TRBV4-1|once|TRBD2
CASSQLSGGAFYEQFF
TGCGCCAGCAGCCAACTTAGCGGGGGGGCCTTTTATGAGCAGTTCTTC